The clone carrying this TCR beta chain was counted between two and nine times. The target antigen is unknown. TCRdb re-called the reads through MiXCR, storing one row per CDR3 protein. The repertoire has about 830,000 distinct CDR3 sequences, around a third of them found once; the top ten carry around 12%. This record belongs to a study of T cell repertoires in cytomegalovirus infection. At the level of the study: Epitope selection comprised recently identified HLA-C-restricted CMV epitopes and well-studied HLA-B-restricted CMV epitopes. Public TCR beta signatures marked donors with CMV infection and the matching HLA. Points from the study as a whole: Summed public TCR beta family frequency identified CMV carriers bearing the relevant HLA. HLA-C-restricted TCR beta clonotypes specific for CMV led the ex vivo response.

Germline loops: CDR1 SGHTA, CDR2 FQGNSA. The CDR3 runs to 17 residues. Trimming took off 4 bases at V and 4 bases at J, with 23 bases between the two ends. This chain joins TRBV7-2 and TRBJ2-7, with a weak D call TRBD2 (7 bases). The sequenced sample was cultured CD8+ T cells from PBMCs, obtained from culture after CMV antigen stimulation. This TCR derives from a human donor in good health (CMV status not recorded). Some clones in this sample may be carry-over from other donors' samples. The DNA for the CDR3 is TGTGCCAGCAGCTCTCAAAGGGGGGGTGGGCCGAGTTACGAGCAGTACTTC. Translating gives CASSSQRGGGPSYEQYF.